The clone carrying this T cell receptor (beta chain) was counted a single time. Its antigen is undetermined. This specimen belongs to a study of cytomegalovirus exposure and HLA in healthy donors. Study-level findings and limits: Across donors, sequencing depth was assumed by presence/absence analyses to be roughly uniform. Excluded: some indistinguishable V segments such as TRBV6-2 and TRBV6-3. Upon later analysis, TCR association rates were observed to vary by HLA locus, being highest for DRB1 and lowest for HLA-C.

The PCR was carried out with 60 Vbeta primers and 13 Jbeta primers. Produced via immunoSEQ multiplex PCR; TCRdb's table is partial and in-frame only. The sample contains more than 110,000 clones, roughly 77% of which appear only once. The ends were cut back, 5 bases at V and 3 bases at J, with 16 bases in the middle. Germline assignment: CDR1 SGHVS and CDR2 FQNEAQ. The CDR3 covers 15 residues. The chain recombines TRBV7-8 with TRBJ2-5; TRBD2 is a possible D gene (7 bases). This clonotype was sampled from a female donor in good health and CMV-seronegative. Sequencing was carried out using PBMCs. The CDR3 region has the DNA TGTGCCAGCAGCCTGCAGGGGAGGGGTGAAGAGACCCAGTACTTC. This sequence encodes CASSLQGRGEETQYF.